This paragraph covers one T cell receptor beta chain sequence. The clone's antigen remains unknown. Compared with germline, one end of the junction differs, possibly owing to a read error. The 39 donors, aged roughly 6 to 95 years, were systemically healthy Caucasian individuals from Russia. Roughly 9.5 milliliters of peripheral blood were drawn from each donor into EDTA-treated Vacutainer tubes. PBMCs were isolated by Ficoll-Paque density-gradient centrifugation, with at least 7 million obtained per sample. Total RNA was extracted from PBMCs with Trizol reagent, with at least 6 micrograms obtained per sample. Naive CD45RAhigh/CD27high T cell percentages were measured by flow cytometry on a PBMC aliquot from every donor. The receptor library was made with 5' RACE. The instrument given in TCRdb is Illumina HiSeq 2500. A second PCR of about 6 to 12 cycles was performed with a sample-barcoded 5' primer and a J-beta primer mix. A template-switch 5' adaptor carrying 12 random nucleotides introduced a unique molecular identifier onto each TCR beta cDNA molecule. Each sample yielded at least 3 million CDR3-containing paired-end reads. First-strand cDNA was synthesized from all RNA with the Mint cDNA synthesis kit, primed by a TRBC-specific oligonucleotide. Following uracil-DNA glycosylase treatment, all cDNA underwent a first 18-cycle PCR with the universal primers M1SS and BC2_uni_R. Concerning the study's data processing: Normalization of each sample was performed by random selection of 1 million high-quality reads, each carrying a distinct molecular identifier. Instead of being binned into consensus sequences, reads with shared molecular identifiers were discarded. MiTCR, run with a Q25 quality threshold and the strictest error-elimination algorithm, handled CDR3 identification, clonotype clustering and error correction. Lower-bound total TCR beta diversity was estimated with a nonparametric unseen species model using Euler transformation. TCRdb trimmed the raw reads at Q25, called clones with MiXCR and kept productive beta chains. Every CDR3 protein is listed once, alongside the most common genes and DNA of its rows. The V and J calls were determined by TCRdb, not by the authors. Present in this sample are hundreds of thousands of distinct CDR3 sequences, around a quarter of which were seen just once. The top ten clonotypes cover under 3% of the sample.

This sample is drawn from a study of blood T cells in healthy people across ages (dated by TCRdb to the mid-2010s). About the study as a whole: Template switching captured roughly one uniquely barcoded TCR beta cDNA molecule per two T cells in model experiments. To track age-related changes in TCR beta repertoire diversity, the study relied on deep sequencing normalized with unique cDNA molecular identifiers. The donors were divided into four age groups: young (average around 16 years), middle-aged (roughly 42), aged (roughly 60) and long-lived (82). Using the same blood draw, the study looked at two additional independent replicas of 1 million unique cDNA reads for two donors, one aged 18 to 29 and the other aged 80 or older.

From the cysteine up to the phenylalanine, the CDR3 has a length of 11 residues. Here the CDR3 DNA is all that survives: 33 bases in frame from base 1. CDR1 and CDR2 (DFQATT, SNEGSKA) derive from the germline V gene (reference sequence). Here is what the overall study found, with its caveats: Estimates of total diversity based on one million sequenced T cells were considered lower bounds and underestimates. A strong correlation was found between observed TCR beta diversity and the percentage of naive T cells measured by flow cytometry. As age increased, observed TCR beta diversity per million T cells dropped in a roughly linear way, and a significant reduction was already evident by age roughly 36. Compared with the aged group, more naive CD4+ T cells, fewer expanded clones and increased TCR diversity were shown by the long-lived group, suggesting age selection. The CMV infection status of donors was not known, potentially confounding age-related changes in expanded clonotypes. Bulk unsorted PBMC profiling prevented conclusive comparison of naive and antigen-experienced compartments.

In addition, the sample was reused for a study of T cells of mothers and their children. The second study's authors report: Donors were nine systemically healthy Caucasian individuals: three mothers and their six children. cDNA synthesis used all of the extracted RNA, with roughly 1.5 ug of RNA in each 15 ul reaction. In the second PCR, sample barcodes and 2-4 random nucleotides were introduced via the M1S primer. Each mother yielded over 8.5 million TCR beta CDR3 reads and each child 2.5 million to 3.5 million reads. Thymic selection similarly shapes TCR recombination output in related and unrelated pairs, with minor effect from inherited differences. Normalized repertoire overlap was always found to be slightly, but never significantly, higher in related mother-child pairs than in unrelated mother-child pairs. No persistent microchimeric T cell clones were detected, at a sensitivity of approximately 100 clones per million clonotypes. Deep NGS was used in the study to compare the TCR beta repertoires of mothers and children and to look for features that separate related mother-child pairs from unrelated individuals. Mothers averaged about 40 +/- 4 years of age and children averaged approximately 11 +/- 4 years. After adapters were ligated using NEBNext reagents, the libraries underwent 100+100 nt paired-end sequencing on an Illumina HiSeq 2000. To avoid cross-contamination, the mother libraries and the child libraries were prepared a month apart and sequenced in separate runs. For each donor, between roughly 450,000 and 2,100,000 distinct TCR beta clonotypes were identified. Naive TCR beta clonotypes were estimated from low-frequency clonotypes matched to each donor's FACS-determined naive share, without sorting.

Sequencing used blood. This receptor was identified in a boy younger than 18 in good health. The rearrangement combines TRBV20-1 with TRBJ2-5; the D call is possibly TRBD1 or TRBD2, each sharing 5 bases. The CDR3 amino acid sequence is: CSTRGDRAQYF. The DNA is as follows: TGCAGTACTAGAGGGGATAGGGCCCAGTACTTC.